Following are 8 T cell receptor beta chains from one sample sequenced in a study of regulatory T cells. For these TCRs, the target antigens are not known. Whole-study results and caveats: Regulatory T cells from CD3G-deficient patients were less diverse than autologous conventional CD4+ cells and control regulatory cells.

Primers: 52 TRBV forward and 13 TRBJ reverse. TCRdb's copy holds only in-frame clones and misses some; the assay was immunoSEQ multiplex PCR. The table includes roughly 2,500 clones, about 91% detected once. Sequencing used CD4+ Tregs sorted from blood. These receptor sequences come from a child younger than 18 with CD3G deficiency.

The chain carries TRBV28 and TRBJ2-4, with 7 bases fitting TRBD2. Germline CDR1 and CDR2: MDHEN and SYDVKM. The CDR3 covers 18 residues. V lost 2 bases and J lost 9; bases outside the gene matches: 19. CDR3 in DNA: TGTGCCAGCAGTTTAGGGGGGTCCCAGGGAGGGCTCCGTGGCATTCAGTACTTC. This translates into CASSLGGSQGGLRGIQYF.

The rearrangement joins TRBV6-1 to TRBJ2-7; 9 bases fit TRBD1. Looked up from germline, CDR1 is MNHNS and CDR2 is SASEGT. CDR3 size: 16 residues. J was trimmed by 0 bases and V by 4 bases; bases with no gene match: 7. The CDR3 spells CASSVRTGEGSYEQYF. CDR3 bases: TGTGCCAGCAGTGTGCGGACAGGGGAAGGCTCCTACGAGCAGTACTTC.

DNA of the CDR3: TGTGCCAGCTCACTCGATGTGAACACTGAAGCTTTCTTT. It translates to CASSLDVNTEAFF. This sequence joins TRBV18 and TRBJ1-1; no firm D call. Germline CDR1 is KGHSH and CDR2 is LQKENI. CDR3 length: 13 residues. V lost 4 bases and J lost 0, with 6 bases in between.

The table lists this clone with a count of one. CDR3 amino acids: CASSETVNTGELFF. As DNA, the CDR3 is TGTGCCAGCAGTGAGACAGTAAACACCGGGGAGCTGTTTTTT. The rearrangement links TRBV6-1 to TRBJ2-2, with a weak D call TRBD1 (5 bases). Germline CDR1 is MNHNS and CDR2 is SASEGT. Trimming removed 3 bases from V and 2 bases from J, with 7 bases in between. This CDR3 region has 14 residues.

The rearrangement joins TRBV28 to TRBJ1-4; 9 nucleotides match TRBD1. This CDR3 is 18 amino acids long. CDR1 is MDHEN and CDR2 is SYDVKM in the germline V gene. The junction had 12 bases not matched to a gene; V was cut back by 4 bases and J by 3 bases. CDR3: CASSSPGQGQSANEKLFF. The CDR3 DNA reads TGTGCCAGCAGTTCGCCGGGACAGGGACAATCAGCTAATGAAAAACTGTTTTTT.

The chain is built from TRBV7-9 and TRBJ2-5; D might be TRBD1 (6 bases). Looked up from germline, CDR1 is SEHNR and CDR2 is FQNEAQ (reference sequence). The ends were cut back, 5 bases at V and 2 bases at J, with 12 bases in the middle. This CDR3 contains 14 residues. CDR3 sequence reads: CASSARTAQETQYF. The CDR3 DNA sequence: TGTGCCAGCAGCGCCCGGACAGCTCAAGAGACCCAGTACTTC.

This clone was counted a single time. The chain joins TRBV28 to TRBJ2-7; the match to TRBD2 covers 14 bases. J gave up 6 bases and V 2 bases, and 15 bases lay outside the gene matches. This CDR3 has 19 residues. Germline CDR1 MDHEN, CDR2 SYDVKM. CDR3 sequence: CASSLRNSGLAGVSFEQYF. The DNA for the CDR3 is TGTGCCAGCAGTTTAAGAAACTCGGGACTAGCGGGAGTATCTTTCGAGCAGTACTTC.

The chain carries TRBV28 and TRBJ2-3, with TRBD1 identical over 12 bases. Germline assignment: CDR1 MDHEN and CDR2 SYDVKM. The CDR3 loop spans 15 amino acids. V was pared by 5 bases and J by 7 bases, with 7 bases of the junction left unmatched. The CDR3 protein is CASSQAGTGGYTQYF. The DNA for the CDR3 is TGTGCCAGCAGTCAAGCCGGGACAGGGGGCTATACGCAGTATTTT.